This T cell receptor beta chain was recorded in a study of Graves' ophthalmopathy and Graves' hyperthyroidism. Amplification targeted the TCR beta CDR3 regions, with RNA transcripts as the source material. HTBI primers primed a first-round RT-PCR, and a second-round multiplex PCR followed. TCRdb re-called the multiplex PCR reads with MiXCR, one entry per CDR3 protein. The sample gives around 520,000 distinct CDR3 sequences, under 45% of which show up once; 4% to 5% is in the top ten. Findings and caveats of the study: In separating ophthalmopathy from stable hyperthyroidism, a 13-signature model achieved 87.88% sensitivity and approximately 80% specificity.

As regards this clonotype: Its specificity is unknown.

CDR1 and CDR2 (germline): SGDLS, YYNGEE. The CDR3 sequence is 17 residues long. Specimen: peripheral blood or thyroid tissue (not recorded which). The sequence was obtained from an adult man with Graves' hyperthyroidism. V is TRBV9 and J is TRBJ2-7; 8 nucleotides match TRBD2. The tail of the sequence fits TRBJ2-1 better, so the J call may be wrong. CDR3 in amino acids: CASSVGEGGLAYNEQFF. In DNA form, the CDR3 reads TGTGCCAGCAGCGTAGGGGAGGGTGGACTAGCTTACAATGAGCAGTTCTTC.